What follows are 6 T cell receptor beta chains derived from one specimen sequenced in a study of regulatory T cells in long-lasting Graves disease. Library construction for TCR beta used iRepertoire HTBI primers and Arm-PCR of CDR3 regions. TCRdb itself ran the multiplex PCR reads through MiXCR, one entry per CDR3 protein. The sample gives hundreds of thousands of distinct CDR3 sequences, about 15% of which show up once; around a sixth is in the top ten. This sample's time point: newly diagnosed GD, antithyroid drugs for less than 3 months. From RNA extracted from PBMCs, the TCR library was made. Separately, the same data were catalogued under a study of T cells in Graves' hyperthyroidism and ophthalmopathy.

Sample: peripheral blood mononuclear cells (PBMCs), taken at new diagnosis, from a patient treated with antithyroid drugs. These receptors all stem from a woman aged 25-40 years with Graves disease.

This clonotype was counted at least ten times. The V call is TRBV28, the J call TRBJ2-3; D uncertain. This CDR3 has 16 amino acids. The germline V and J ends were trimmed by 7 bases and 0 bases, with 17 bases remaining between them. CDR1 is MDHEN, CDR2 SYDVKM, per germline. The CDR3 sequence is CASKSPSKGSTDTQYF. The CDR3 DNA follows: TGTGCCAGCAAGTCTCCATCAAAGGGAAGCACAGATACGCAGTATTTT.

This clonotype showed up just a few times. The V call is TRBV6-2 or TRBV6-3, the J call TRBJ2-1; 8 nucleotides agree with TRBD2. CDR1 and CDR2 (germline): MNHEY, SVGEGT. This CDR3 contains 15 residues. Losses at the gene ends were 8 bases for V and 0 bases for J; bases not matched to a gene: 6. DNA of the CDR3: TGTGCCAGCTTGGGGAGCGGGAGCTCCTACAATGAGCAGTTCTTC. This encodes CASLGSGSSYNEQFF.

This clonotype was picked up a small number of times. The V gene is TRBV20-1, the J gene TRBJ2-7; 14 bases map to TRBD2. The CDR3 length is 14 residues. V gave up 5 bases and J gave up 4 bases; unmatched junction bases: 4. CDR1 and CDR2 from the germline V gene are DFQATT and SNEGSKA (reference sequence). This CDR3 reads CSAPGLAGVYEQYF. The CDR3 region has the DNA TGCAGTGCTCCGGGACTAGCGGGAGTTTACGAGCAGTACTTC.

The chain couples TRBV19 to TRBJ1-6, with D unclear. V lost 1 base and J 8 bases, leaving 15 bases between the germline ends. The CDR3 sequence is 16 residues long. Germline CDR1 and CDR2: LNHDA and SQIVND (reference sequence). The CDR3 spells CASSIVAGWMDSPLHF. The CDR3 bases are TGTGCCAGTAGTATAGTTGCAGGTTGGATGGATTCACCCCTCCACTTT. Filled out from reference TRBV19 and TRBJ1-6, the complete variable domain reads DGGITQSPKYLFRKEGQNVTLSCEQNLNHDAMYWYRQDPGQGLRLIYYSQIVNDFQKGDIAEGYSVSREKKESFPLTVTSAQKNPTAFYLCASSIVAGWMDSPLHFGNGTRLTVT.

This clonotype was recorded at least ten times. The junction and the germline gene differ at one end; a read error may be behind it. The rearrangement links TRBV2 to TRBJ2-2; D perhaps matches TRBD2 (5 bases). CDR3 length: 14 residues. Germline CDR1 reads SNHLY; CDR2 reads FYNNEI. CDR3 bases: TGTGCCAGCCCCATTACCGATAGACACCGGGGAGCTGTTTTT. It is translated as CASPITDRHRGAVF.

The chain carries TRBV30 and TRBJ1-2, with TRBD1 as a possible D gene (6 bases). The CDR3 contains 14 residues. Per the germline V gene, CDR1 is GTSNPN and CDR2 is SVGIG (reference sequence). Deletions cut 3 bases from V and 4 bases from J, with 15 bases between. Written as DNA, the CDR3 is TGTGCCTGGAGATTAGAGGACAGAGCCTATGGCTACACCTTC. Protein product: CAWRLEDRAYGYTF. The whole variable domain, filled in from reference TRBV30 and TRBJ1-2, reads SQTIHQWPATLVQPVGSPLSLECTVEGTSNPNLYWYRQAAGRGLQLLFYSVGIGQISSEVPQNLSASRPQDRQFILSSKKLLLSDSGFYLCAWRLEDRAYGYTFGSGTRLTVV.